Reported below is one T cell receptor (beta chain). Its antigen is undetermined. This sample stems from a study of cytomegalovirus exposure and HLA in healthy donors. PCR used 60 Vbeta primers and 13 Jbeta primers. The data were produced by immunoSEQ multiplex PCR, yet TCRdb's version contains in-frame clones alone and is incomplete. The data contain some 120,000 clones, around 79% of them seen just once; the ten biggest clones take up roughly 6.1%. CDR1 and CDR2 (germline): MNHNS, SASEGT. The CDR3 loop spans 15 amino acids. V lost 0 bases and J lost 5, with 13 bases in between. Study-level results: In terms of immune exposure information, only CMV serostatus was available. The authors listed 150 to 200 TCR beta chains as cytomegalovirus-associated.

What was sequenced was PBMCs. The sequence was obtained from a middle-aged woman in good health and CMV-seronegative. The chain combines TRBV6-1 with TRBJ2-5, with D perhaps matching TRBD2 (5 bases). The DNA for the CDR3 is TGTGCCAGCAGTGAAGCGCGAGGACTGTGGGAGACCCAGTACTTC. Encoded protein: CASSEARGLWETQYF.